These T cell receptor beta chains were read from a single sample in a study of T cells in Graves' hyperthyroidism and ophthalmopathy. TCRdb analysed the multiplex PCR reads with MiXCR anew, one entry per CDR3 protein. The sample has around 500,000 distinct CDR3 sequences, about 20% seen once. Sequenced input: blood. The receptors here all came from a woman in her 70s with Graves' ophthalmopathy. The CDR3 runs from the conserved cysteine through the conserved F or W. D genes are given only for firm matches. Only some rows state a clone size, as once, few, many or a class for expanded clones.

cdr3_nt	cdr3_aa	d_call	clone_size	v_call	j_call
TGTGCCAGCAGCCCTCAGGGACTAGCGTTTAGGGAGCAGTACTTC	CASSPQGLAFREQYF	TRBD2	many	TRBV7-2	TRBJ2-7
TGTGCCAGCAGTTTGGAACAAGGTCACGCGTATCAAGAGACCCAGTACTTC	CASSLEQGHAYQETQYF	.	many	TRBV28	TRBJ2-5
TGTGCCAGCAGGACCCCTTCGGGGACCGGGGAGCTGTTTTTT	CASRTPSGTGELFF	.	many	TRBV6-1	TRBJ2-2
TGTGCCAGCAGTGTTACCGCGACAGGGCCAGAGACCCAGTACTTC	CASSVTATGPETQYF	TRBD1	few	TRBV25-1	TRBJ2-5
TGTGCCAGCAGCAGACTGAGGGGCCCGGGAGAGACCCAGTACTTC	CASSRLRGPGETQYF	.	many	TRBV12-3/TRBV12-4	TRBJ2-5
TGCGCCAGCAGCTCTGGACTAGCGGGAGGGGCTAATGAGCAGTTCTTC	CASSSGLAGGANEQFF	TRBD2	few	TRBV5-1	TRBJ2-1
TGTGCCAGCAGTTTCGGGACCCTGGCCGGAAAACTGTTTTTT	CASSFGTLAGKLFF	.	.	TRBV12-3/TRBV12-4	TRBJ1-4
TGTGCCAGCAGTTTGGGACTAGCGGGAGCGGGCACAGATACGCAGTATTTT	CASSLGLAGAGTDTQYF	TRBD2	few	TRBV27	TRBJ2-3
TGTGCCAGCAGACACCAAAGCTACTACGAGCAGTACTTC	CASRHQSYYEQYF	.	many	TRBV12-3/TRBV12-4	TRBJ2-7
TGCGCCAGCAGCTTTCAGGGGTCCTACGAGCAGTACTTC	CASSFQGSYEQYF	.	many	TRBV5-4	TRBJ2-7
TGTGCCAGCAGCTCCTTTGACGGTATAGAAGCTTTCTTT	CASSSFDGIEAFF	.	.	TRBV7-2	TRBJ1-1
TGTGCCAGCAGCTTTCCGACTGGATCTAGCACAGATACGCAGTATTTT	CASSFPTGSSTDTQYF	.	.	TRBV7-2	TRBJ2-3
TGTGCCAGCAGTTACCCGGGACAGGGGTTCGAGACCCAGTACTTC	CASSYPGQGFETQYF	TRBD1	many	TRBV6-2/TRBV6-3	TRBJ2-5
TGTGCCTGGACCTGGGGTCGCTACGAGCAGTACTTC	CAWTWGRYEQYF	.	.	TRBV30	TRBJ2-7
TGCGCCAGCAGCCCTCTGACTAGCGGGGGCCAAGAGACCCAGTACTTC	CASSPLTSGGQETQYF	TRBD2	few	TRBV5-1	TRBJ2-5
TGTGCCAGCAGCCTTACAACGGGCAAACTGTTTTTT	CASSLTTGKLFF	.	.	TRBV3-1	TRBJ1-4
TGTGCCAGCAGTTTGACCAGGGGGGATGGCTACACCTTC	CASSLTRGDGYTF	TRBD1	few	TRBV6-2/TRBV6-3	TRBJ1-2
TGTGCCAGCAGTTTAGGACAGGGGAAGGCTCAGCCCCAGCATTTT	CASSLGQGKAQPQHF	TRBD1	.	TRBV12-3/TRBV12-4	TRBJ1-5
TGTGCCAGCAGCCAAGAATACGCTGGCTACACCTTC	CASSQEYAGYTF	.	.	TRBV3-1	TRBJ1-2
TGCAGTGCTAGAGATCCGACTCCGTACGAGCAGTACTTC	CSARDPTPYEQYF	.	.	TRBV20-1	TRBJ2-7
TGTGCCAGCAGTTACTCTTGGGCAGGGGGAGAGTATGGCTACACCTTC	CASSYSWAGGEYGYTF	TRBD1	.	TRBV6-2/TRBV6-3	TRBJ1-2
TGTGCCAGCAGTTCCCAGTACCAAGAGACCCAGTACTTC	CASSSQYQETQYF	.	many	TRBV28	TRBJ2-5
TGCGCCAGCAGCCAAGAGGCAGGGACCAACTATGGCTACACCTTC	CASSQEAGTNYGYTF	.	.	TRBV4-1	TRBJ1-2
TGTGCCAGCTCACCAGGGACTAGCAGAAGGGATGAGCAGTTCTTC	CASSPGTSRRDEQFF	TRBD2	few	TRBV18	TRBJ2-1
TGCAGTTGGGTCCTCAATAAGAACGAGCAGTACTTC	CSWVLNKNEQYF	.	few	TRBV20-1	TRBJ2-7
TGTGCCAGCAGCTCTAGAGGACTAGCGGAGAGATCCGAGCAGTACTTC	CASSSRGLAERSEQYF	TRBD2	few	TRBV7-6	TRBJ2-7
TGTGCCAGCACCCAGCCGGAGAGCTCCTACGAGCAGTACTTC	CASTQPESSYEQYF	.	few	TRBV6-1	TRBJ2-7
TGTGCCAGCAGCTTAGTGAGTACTTTTGGGTACTACGAGCAGTACTTC	CASSLVSTFGYYEQYF	.	few	TRBV11-2	TRBJ2-7
TGTGCCTGGAGGAGCGACCACTACAATGAGCAGTTCTTC	CAWRSDHYNEQFF	.	once	TRBV30	TRBJ2-1
TGCGCCAGCAGAGTAGCCGGGGAGCTGTTTTTT	CASRVAGELFF	.	.	TRBV10-2	TRBJ2-2
TGTGCCACCAGTTACCAGGGCTATATGCGCACTGAAGCTTTCTTT	CATSYQGYMRTEAFF	.	.	TRBV24-1	TRBJ1-1
TGTGCCAGCAAAACCGGGACAGGGGGCAATCAGCCCCAGCATTTT	CASKTGTGGNQPQHF	TRBD1	many	TRBV2	TRBJ1-5
TGTGCCACCGGAGGACAGGATCAAGAGACCCAGTACTTC	CATGGQDQETQYF	TRBD1	few	TRBV24-1	TRBJ2-5
TGCAGCTTCGGCCTAGCTGGGGGGACCCAGTACTTC	CSFGLAGGTQYF	.	.	TRBV29-1	TRBJ2-5
TGTGCCAGCAGCTTAGCAGGGAGGGTGGGCACCGGGGAGCTGTTTTTT	CASSLAGRVGTGELFF	TRBD2	few	TRBV7-8	TRBJ2-2
TGTGCCAGTAGTAGAGGTGGGAATGAAAAACTGTTTTTT	CASSRGGNEKLFF	.	.	TRBV19	TRBJ1-4
TGCGCCAGCAGCCCCGGACAGGCATCCTATGGCTACACCTTC	CASSPGQASYGYTF	TRBD1	.	TRBV5-1	TRBJ1-2
TGTGCCAGTAGTCTCGCCTTAGCGGGACCGACCTACAATGAGCAGTTCTTC	CASSLALAGPTYNEQFF	TRBD2	.	TRBV19	TRBJ2-1
TGCAGTGCTAGCCAGGGATCAAGCTCCTACGAGCAGTACTTC	CSASQGSSSYEQYF	.	few	TRBV20-1	TRBJ2-7
TGTGCCAGCAGTTACACCGGCGGACAGGGGAACGAGCAGTACTTC	CASSYTGGQGNEQYF	TRBD1	few	TRBV6-5	TRBJ2-7
TGTGCCAGCAGCCCACTGGACAGTCTAAATTCACCCCTCCAATTT	CASSPLDSLNSPLQF	.	.	TRBV3-1	TRBJ1-6
TGTGCCAGCAGTTCAAACTTTCCCGGGGGCCCGTCCTACGAGCAGTACTTC	CASSSNFPGGPSYEQYF	.	many	TRBV28	TRBJ2-7
TGCGCCAGCAGCCCGGTCGGAGGGCCGGGTATTGGGACAGGGGGCAATCAGCCCCAGCATTTT	CASSPVGGPGIGTGGNQPQHF	TRBD1	.	TRBV4-1	TRBJ1-5
TGTGCCAGCAGTTACTTCAATTCCGATACGCAGTATTTT	CASSYFNSDTQYF	.	.	TRBV6-2/TRBV6-3	TRBJ2-3
TGTGCCAGTACGGGAACGGGAGGTAACACCGGGGAGCTGTTTTTT	CASTGTGGNTGELFF	TRBD2	.	TRBV19	TRBJ2-2